The 32 T cell receptor beta chains presented below share a single source sample, sequenced in a study of blood T cells in healthy people across ages. With a J-beta primer mix and a sample-barcoded 5' primer, a second PCR ran 7 to 11 cycles. MiXCR, run by TCRdb on the 5' RACE reads, gives a single entry per CDR3 protein. In the table there are roughly 700,000 distinct CDR3 sequences, about 52% of which are singletons. Sequencing was performed on blood. These receptors were collected from a woman between 55 and 75 years old in good health.

This chain uses TRBV4-3 with TRBJ2-3; 9 positions agree with TRBD2. Looked up from germline, CDR1 is LGHNA and CDR2 is YSLEER. There are 18 residues in the CDR3. The V segment lost 0 bases and the J segment 4 bases; nucleotides outside the gene matches: 11. The chain's CDR3 is CASSQDLSGGLLADTQYF. The DNA of the CDR3 is TGCGCCAGCAGCCAAGATTTGAGCGGGGGGCTCCTTGCAGATACGCAGTATTTT.

The chain carries TRBV24-1 and TRBJ2-1; 10 bases agree with TRBD2. Germline CDR1 KGHDR, CDR2 SFDVKD. The CDR3 is 15 amino acids. With V trimmed by 4 bases and J by 5 bases, 4 bases remained unmatched. The chain's CDR3 is CATSEASGGHNEQFF. DNA for the CDR3: TGTGCCACCAGTGAGGCTAGCGGGGGCCACAATGAGCAGTTCTTC.

Note on this clonotype: This could be a read error, since a much larger clone is one nucleotide away. The rearrangement links TRBV12-3 or TRBV12-4 to TRBJ2-3; a weak D match, TRBD1 (6 bases). Trimming removed 6 bases at V and 5 bases at J, with 21 bases between. The CDR3 length is 16 residues. CDR3 nucleotides: TGTGCCAGCAGACCTACCGGGACATCCATCATAGATACGCAGTATTTT. Its translation: CASRPTGTSIIDTQYF.

This clonotype was picked up a small number of times. The chain carries TRBV6-6 and TRBJ2-1, with TRBD1 as a possible D gene (6 bases). TRBJ2-7 matches the DNA end more closely, so the J call is doubtful. Germline V CDR1 and CDR2: MNHNY, SVGAGI (reference sequence). The CDR3 loop spans 16 amino acids. Written as DNA, the CDR3 is TGTGCCAGCACCCCACAGGGTTGGAGCTCCTACAATGAGCAGTACTTC. This translates into CASTPQGWSSYNEQYF.

The chain recombines TRBV12-3 or TRBV12-4 with TRBJ1-1; D call uncertain. The V and J ends lost 2 bases and 5 bases respectively, with 12 bases between them. The CDR3 sequence is 14 residues long. The CDR3 sequence is CASSLWEEETEAFF. CDR3 nucleotide sequence: TGTGCCAGCAGTTTATGGGAAGAGGAGACTGAAGCTTTCTTT.

This clonotype has at least ten counts. One end of the junction fails to match germline, which may point to a read error. The chain recombines TRBV5-1 with TRBJ2-6; D unresolved. The germline CDR1 and CDR2 sequences are SGHRS and YFSETQ. The CDR3 extends over 14 amino acids. CDR3 DNA: TGTGCCAGCAGCTTACGTTCTGGGGCCAACGTCCTGACTTTC. Encoded protein: CASSLRSGANVLTF.

This chain uses TRBV7-2 with TRBJ2-4; tentatively, D is TRBD1 (5 bases). The last part of the DNA fits TRBJ2-7 better; the J call may be wrong. Per the germline V gene, CDR1 is SGHTA and CDR2 is FQGNSA. The CDR3 totals 15 residues. The CDR3 nucleotides are TGTGCCAGCAGTCCCCGACCAGGGAACTACTACGAGCAGTACTTC. This sequence encodes CASSPRPGNYYEQYF.

The chain uses TRBV27 and TRBJ1-2; TRBD1 matches 8 bases. Losses at the gene ends were 6 bases for V and 2 bases for J; bases not matched to a gene: 5. CDR1 MNHEY and CDR2 SMNVEV come from the germline V gene (reference sequence). The CDR3 covers 14 residues. This CDR3 reads CASRSDRANYGYTF. CDR3 in DNA: TGTGCCAGCAGATCGGACAGGGCCAACTATGGCTACACCTTC.

This clonotype was counted only a few times. The chain combines TRBV2 with TRBJ2-5; a weak D match, TRBD1 (6 bases). V dropped 6 bases and J dropped 3 bases, with 14 bases sitting between them. This CDR3 spans 14 amino acids. From germline, CDR1 is SNHLY and CDR2 FYNNEI. Here the CDR3 DNA reads TGTGCCAGCAGATTGGGACATTCAAAAGAGACCCAGTACTTC. Amino acid sequence: CASRLGHSKETQYF. The full variable domain, in which reference TRBV2 and TRBJ2-5 provide the parts outside the CDR3, is EPEVTQTPSHQVTQMGQEVILRCVPISNHLYFYWYRQILGQKVEFLVSFYNNEISEKSEIFDDQFSVERPDGSNFTLKIRSTKLEDSAMYFCASRLGHSKETQYFGPGTRLLVL.

The chain has TRBV20-1 and TRBJ2-5; 7 bases line up with TRBD1. This CDR3 has 15 residues. Losses at the gene ends were 4 bases for V and 1 base for J; bases not matched to a gene: 9. The germline CDR1 and CDR2 sequences are DFQATT and SNEGSKA (reference sequence). CDR3: CSATRPGQTQETQYF. As DNA, the CDR3 is TGCAGTGCTACCAGACCGGGACAGACCCAAGAGACCCAGTACTTC.

To note about this clonotype: Mismatch with germline at one junction end may stem from a read error. The V call is TRBV7-3, the J call TRBJ1-2; D is perhaps TRBD1 (5 bases). CDR3 length: 17 amino acids. Per germline, CDR1 SGHTA and CDR2 FQGTGA. The CDR3 here is CPSSLDSGTQSRRGYTF. CDR3 DNA: TGTCCCAGCAGCTTGGATTCAGGGACCCAGTCTCGGAGGGGCTACACCTTC. Full variable domain (rest looked up from reference TRBV7-3 and TRBJ1-2): GAGVSQTPSNKVTEKGKYVELRCDPISGHTALYWYRQSLGQGPEFLIYFQGTGAADDSGLPNDRFFAVRPEGSVSTLKIQRTERGDSAVYLCPSSLDSGTQSRRGYTFGSGTRLTVV.

This clonotype occurred once. An end of the junction does not agree with germline; a read error may underlie this. The chain couples TRBV3-1 to TRBJ2-1, with D possibly being TRBD1 (6 bases). This CDR3 has 13 amino acids. Germline V gives CDR1 LGHDT, CDR2 YNNKEL (reference sequence). The chain's CDR3 is CANSLDRYNEQFF. The CDR3 bases are TGTGCCAACAGCCTCGACAGGTACAATGAACAGTTCTTC.

This clonotype was seen a few times. CDR3 coding DNA: TGTGCCAGCACAGGACCGCCGTCCTACGAGCAGTACTTC. Amino acid sequence: CASTGPPSYEQYF. V is TRBV6-1 and J is TRBJ2-7; D unclear. V was clipped by 7 bases and J by 1 base, with 11 bases between them. Germline assignment: CDR1 MNHNS and CDR2 SASEGT. The CDR3 totals 13 residues.

The V gene is TRBV4-3, the J gene TRBJ2-4, with D perhaps TRBD1 or TRBD2 (5 bases each). CDR3 length equals 17 residues. Trimming took 0 bases from V and 3 from J, leaving 15 bases between them. Germline assignment: CDR1 LGHNA and CDR2 YSLEER. The CDR3 reads CASSQDPGPSGKNIQYF. The CDR3 DNA follows: TGCGCCAGCAGCCAAGACCCGGGACCCTCGGGCAAAAACATTCAGTACTTC.

Concerning this clonotype: At one of its ends the junction is not consistent with the germline gene, which may arise from a read error. The chain couples TRBV9 to TRBJ2-1; tentatively, D is TRBD1 (5 bases). Judging by the DNA end, TRBJ2-7 fits better; the J call may be wrong. Germline CDR1 reads SGDLS; CDR2 reads YYNGEE. The CDR3 is 15 amino acids. This CDR3 reads CASGVSYGAQYVQYF. In nucleotides, the CDR3 is TGTGCCAGCGGCGTAAGTTATGGGGCCCAATACGTGCAGTACTTC.

This clonotype was counted a few times. CDR3 residues: CASSHQLRDRLTDTQYF. The CDR3, as DNA: TGCGCCAGCAGCCACCAGCTCCGGGACAGGCTTACAGATACGCAGTATTTT. The gene calls are TRBV4-3 and TRBJ2-3, with 8 bases identical to TRBD1. CDR3 length: 17 residues. V shed 3 bases, J shed 3 bases, and the junction held 11 bases outside the gene matches. Per the germline V gene, CDR1 is LGHNA and CDR2 is YSLEER.

This clonotype was seen just once. The chain links TRBV20-1 to TRBJ1-5; tentatively, D is TRBD1 (6 bases). The germline V gene has CDR1 DFQATT and CDR2 SNEGSKA (reference sequence). Between the trimmed V and J ends, which lost 1 base and 4 bases, there was a span of 11 bases. The CDR3 sequence is 14 residues long. In DNA, the CDR3 is TGCAGTGCTAGAGCAACTAGGGGGAATCAGCCCCAGCATTTT. It specifies CSARATRGNQPQHF.

The V and J genes are TRBV20-1 and TRBJ2-7; the match to TRBD1 covers 7 bases. The ends lost 2 bases at V and 2 bases at J; junction bases unmatched: 0. Germline CDR1 and CDR2: DFQATT and SNEGSKA (reference sequence). The CDR3 extends over 12 amino acids. Here the CDR3 DNA reads TGCAGTGCTAGAACAGGGGCCTACGAGCAGTACTTC. Its translation is CSARTGAYEQYF.

This clonotype appeared many times. The J gene is TRBJ2-7, the V gene TRBV27; D possibly corresponds to TRBD2 (5 bases). CDR3 size: 15 residues. The V gene lost 5 bases and the J gene lost 3 bases, with 17 bases spanning the gap. Germline V gene lookup returns CDR1 MNHEY and CDR2 SMNVEV (reference sequence). CDR3 sequence (DNA): TGTGCCAGCAGTCCTTCCTTTCCTCGGGGCTACGAGCAGTACTTC. This encodes CASSPSFPRGYEQYF.

Concerning this clonotype itself: Compared with germline, one end of the junction differs, possibly owing to a read error. This sequence joins TRBV20-1 and TRBJ2-7, with 7 positions matching TRBD1. This CDR3 has 13 residues. Per the germline V gene, CDR1 is DFQATT and CDR2 is SNEGSKA (reference sequence). DNA for the CDR3: TGCAGTGTTCCCAGGGGGTCCTCCTACGAGCGGTACTTC. Translating gives CSVPRGSSYERYF.

This chain uses TRBV7-2 with TRBJ2-3; 7 bases fit TRBD1. V trimming: 5 bases; J trimming: 2 bases; junction bases outside the gene matches: 7. The CDR3 runs to 15 residues. Germline CDR1 SGHTA, CDR2 FQGNSA. CDR3 DNA: TGTGCCAGCAGCCCGGGGACAGCCTTCACAGATACGCAGTATTTT. Translated, it gives CASSPGTAFTDTQYF.

A word on this clonotype: One end of the junction is discordant with germline, which a read error may explain. The rearrangement uses TRBV7-2 and TRBJ2-7; unclear D gene. This CDR3 spans 11 amino acids. The germline V gene has CDR1 SGHTA and CDR2 FQGNSA. The CDR3 is CASGFFYEQYF. Here the CDR3 DNA reads TGTGCCAGCGGCTTTTTCTACGAGCAGTACTTC.

V gene TRBV20-1 combines with J gene TRBJ2-1; TRBD2 matches 12 bases. The CDR3 covers 17 residues. Losses at the gene ends were 0 bases for V and 9 bases for J; bases not matched to a gene: 12. CDR1 is DFQATT and CDR2 is SNEGSKA in the germline V gene (reference sequence). The CDR3 reads CSARDMTSGSLKGEQFF. The CDR3 DNA follows: TGCAGTGCTAGAGATATGACTAGCGGGAGCTTAAAGGGTGAGCAGTTCTTC.

This clonotype showed up just a few times. The chain is built from TRBV7-2 and TRBJ1-2; a weak D match, TRBD1 (5 bases). The V end was cut by 4 bases, the J end by 3 bases, with 9 bases between. The germline V gene has CDR1 SGHTA and CDR2 FQGNSA. The CDR3 is made up of 13 amino acids. The CDR3 loop is CASSYGGDYGYTF. CDR3 in DNA: TGTGCCAGCAGCTACGGGGGTGACTATGGCTACACCTTC.

This clonotype was observed once. The chain couples TRBV7-2 to TRBJ1-1, with TRBD1 matching 7 bases. Germline V gene lookup returns CDR1 SGHTA and CDR2 FQGNSA. V lost 0 bases to trimming and J lost 7 bases; unmatched junction nucleotides: 8. The CDR3 covers 15 residues. The CDR3 DNA reads TGTGCCAGCAGCTTAGCCCCACAGGGGTTGGGTGAAGCTTTCTTT. This gives the protein CASSLAPQGLGEAFF.

This clonotype occurred many times. This chain joins TRBV27 and TRBJ2-1; 8 positions agree with TRBD2. This CDR3 contains 16 residues. Germline values: CDR1 MNHEY, CDR2 SMNVEV (reference sequence). Germline trimming cut 0 bases from V and 6 bases from J; bases unmatched to any gene: 7. This chain's CDR3 is CASSLSGAGAGNEQFF. CDR3 coding DNA: TGTGCCAGCAGTTTATCAGGAGCGGGAGCAGGCAATGAGCAGTTCTTC.

The J gene is TRBJ2-1, the V gene TRBV2, with a weak D call TRBD2 (6 bases). This CDR3 region has 15 residues. Trimming removed 6 bases at V and 13 bases at J, with 25 bases between. The V gene's germline CDR1 is SNHLY and CDR2 FYNNEI. The CDR3 protein is CASRSRGRSWETQFF. CDR3 coding DNA: TGTGCCAGCAGATCCCGGGGGAGATCGTGGGAGACCCAGTTCTTC.

The chain recombines TRBV29-1 with TRBJ1-5, with a possible D match to TRBD1 (5 bases). Trimming took off 6 bases at V and 1 base at J, with 7 bases between the two ends. Germline V gene lookup returns CDR1 SQVTM and CDR2 ANQGSEA. The CDR3 consists of 12 residues. In DNA, the CDR3 is TGCAGCGTCGGACACAGCAATCAGCCCCAGCATTTT. As protein: CSVGHSNQPQHF.

About this clonotype: A much larger clone sits a single nucleotide away, making a read error possible. V usage is TRBV29-1 and J usage is TRBJ2-1, with 9 bases aligning to TRBD2. The J call may be faulty, since TRBJ2-7 better matches the DNA end. Germline lookup yields CDR1 SQVTM and CDR2 ANQGSEA. The CDR3 extends over 14 amino acids. CDR3 loop: CSVAGTSSYNEQYF. The CDR3 DNA reads as TGCAGCGTAGCCGGGACTAGCTCCTACAATGAGCAGTACTTC.

The V gene is TRBV7-9, the J gene TRBJ2-7; D is undetermined. Trimming took off 3 bases at V and 2 bases at J, with 8 bases between the two ends. The CDR3 loop spans 13 amino acids. Germline V CDR1 and CDR2: SEHNR, FQNEAQ (reference sequence). The CDR3 sequence: CASSLGNPYEQYF. The DNA of the CDR3 is TGTGCCAGCAGCTTGGGGAACCCCTACGAGCAGTACTTC.

This clonotype was counted at least ten times. V gene TRBV7-2 combines with J gene TRBJ2-3, with D tentatively TRBD2 (6 bases). The V gene's germline CDR1 is SGHTA and CDR2 FQGNSA. V dropped 1 base and J dropped 5 bases, with 10 bases sitting between them. CDR3 length: 14 amino acids. The CDR3 loop is CASSLGDSRDTQYF. CDR3 nucleotide sequence: TGTGCCAGCAGCTTAGGGGACTCTAGAGATACGCAGTATTTT.

The CDR3 is CAWSVLGEQYF. CDR3 bases: TGTGCCTGGAGTGTATTAGGCGAGCAGTACTTC. The chain is built from TRBV30 and TRBJ2-5, with D hard to call. TRBJ2-7 explains the end of the DNA better; the J call may be wrong. Germline lookup yields CDR1 GTSNPN and CDR2 SVGIG (reference sequence). The CDR3 runs to 11 residues.